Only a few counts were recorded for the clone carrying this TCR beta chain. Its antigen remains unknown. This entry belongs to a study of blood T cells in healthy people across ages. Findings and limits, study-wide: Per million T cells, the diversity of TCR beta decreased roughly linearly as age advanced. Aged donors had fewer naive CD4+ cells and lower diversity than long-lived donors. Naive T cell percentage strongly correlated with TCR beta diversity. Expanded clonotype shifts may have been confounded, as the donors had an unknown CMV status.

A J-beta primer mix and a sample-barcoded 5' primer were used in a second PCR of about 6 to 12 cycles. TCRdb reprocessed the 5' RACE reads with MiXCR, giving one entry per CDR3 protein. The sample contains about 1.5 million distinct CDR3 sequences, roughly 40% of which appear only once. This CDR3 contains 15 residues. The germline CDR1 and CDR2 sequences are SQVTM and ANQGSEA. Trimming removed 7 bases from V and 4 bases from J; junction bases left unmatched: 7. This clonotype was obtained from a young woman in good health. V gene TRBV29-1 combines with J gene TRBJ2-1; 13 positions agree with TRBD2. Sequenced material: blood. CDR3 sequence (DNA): TGCAGCGGAACCGGACTAGCGGGAGTTTACAATGAGCAGTTCTTC. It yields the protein CSGTGLAGVYNEQFF.